These 24 T cell receptor beta chains share one sample of origin, sequenced in a study of human T cells and chemical hapten exposure. MiXCR was run by TCRdb on the RACE reads, yielding one entry per CDR3 protein. The repertoire holds tens of thousands of distinct CDR3 sequences, 12% seen once, with around 3.2% in the top ten. This sample's time point: patch test 1, 2 weeks after DPC sensitization. Treatment reported: therapeutic diphenylcyclopropenone sensitization with weekly scalp DPC. The sequencing used whole blood, collected in connection with sensitization to the hapten diphenylcyclopropenone (DPC). All receptors derive from a woman in her sixties with alopecia areata. Some clones in this sample may be carry-over from other donors' samples.

This clonotype has only a few counts. CDR3 bases: TGTGCCAGCAGTTTACTCGGACAGGGCGATAATTCACCCCTCCACTTT. Protein sequence: CASSLLGQGDNSPLHF. The V gene is TRBV27, the J gene TRBJ1-6; 8 nucleotides align to TRBD1. Unmatched junction bases numbered 5, after V lost 2 bases and J lost 5 bases. The CDR3 is made up of 16 amino acids. Germline values: CDR1 MNHEY, CDR2 SMNVEV (reference sequence).

This clonotype was picked up a small number of times. The CDR3 reads CASSQQGVYNSPLHF. The CDR3 nucleotides are TGTGCCAGCAGCCAACAGGGGGTCTATAATTCACCCCTCCACTTT. The gene calls are TRBV7-3 and TRBJ1-6; 8 nucleotides line up with TRBD1. The CDR3 sequence is 15 residues long. The germline gives CDR1 SGHTA, CDR2 FQGTGA. V lost 5 bases to trimming and J lost 3 bases; unmatched junction nucleotides: 3.

This clonotype was picked up a small number of times. The V and J genes are TRBV6-5 and TRBJ1-1; no clear D. This CDR3 comprises 15 residues. Per the germline V gene, CDR1 is MNHEY and CDR2 is SVGAGI. The V end lost 0 bases, the J end lost 2 bases, and 10 bases lay between the germline ends. CDR3 coding DNA: TGTGCCAGCAGTTACTCACGACGCGGAAACACTGAAGCTTTCTTT. This codes for CASSYSRRGNTEAFF.

As to this clonotype: A much larger clone differs by one base, so this may be a read error. The chain carries TRBV10-3 and TRBJ2-3; either TRBD1 or TRBD2 may supply D (5 bases each). Trimming removed 7 bases from V and 4 bases from J, with 15 bases in between. The CDR3 has 14 residues. Germline loops: CDR1 ENHRY, CDR2 SYGVKD. The CDR3 protein is CAINEVLGADTQYF. The CDR3 DNA sequence: TGTGCCATCAATGAAGTGCTGGGGGCAGATACGCAGTATTTT.

In its sample, this clonotype was seen a few times. The chain links TRBV19 to TRBJ2-5; 13 bases fit TRBD2. The V gene end was trimmed by 10 bases and the J gene end by 4 bases; junction bases not matched to a gene: 15. Germline V gives CDR1 LNHDA, CDR2 SQIVND (reference sequence). This CDR3 comprises 17 residues. Here the CDR3 DNA reads TGTGCCACTTCCCGACTAGCGGGGGGCCCTGGGGTAGAGACCCAGTACTTC. Translating it yields CATSRLAGGPGVETQYF.

The chain uses TRBV5-1 and TRBJ2-3; no clear D. This CDR3 is 15 amino acids long. CDR1 SGHRS and CDR2 YFSETQ come from the germline V gene. The V end lost 0 bases, the J end lost 0 bases, and 8 bases lay between the germline ends. The CDR3 DNA reads TGCGCCAGCAGCTTGGAGAGGTTAAGCACAGATACGCAGTATTTT. This encodes CASSLERLSTDTQYF.

Only a few counts were recorded for this clonotype. The chain couples TRBV12-3 or TRBV12-4 to TRBJ1-5; 9 nucleotides line up with TRBD1. V shed 5 bases and J 15 bases; nucleotides not matched to a gene: 8. The CDR3 runs to 12 residues. The CDR3 nucleotides are TGTGCCAGCAGTAGGGGGACAGGGAGAAGGCATTTT. Residues: CASSRGTGRRHF.

The chain couples TRBV5-6 to TRBJ1-5, with D maybe TRBD1 (5 bases). Germline loops: CDR1 SGHDT, CDR2 YYEEEE. CDR3 size: 16 residues. Trimming cost V 4 bases and J 7 bases, with 21 bases left between them. This chain's CDR3 is CASSRSGGGVGQPQHF. The CDR3 coding sequence is TGTGCCAGCAGCCGAAGCGGGGGAGGGGTTGGACAGCCCCAGCATTTT.

This clonotype was counted a few times. The rearrangement links TRBV20-1 to TRBJ1-5, with D perhaps TRBD1 (6 bases). Germline V CDR1 and CDR2: DFQATT, SNEGSKA (reference sequence). This CDR3 is 13 amino acids long. V lost 0 bases to trimming and J lost 6 bases, with 9 bases between them. The CDR3 is CSARDRDTQPQHF. DNA of the CDR3: TGCAGTGCTAGAGATAGGGACACTCAGCCCCAGCATTTT.

This clonotype was detected only a few times. This rearrangement joins TRBV11-1 to TRBJ2-1; a weak D match, TRBD2 (6 bases). V lost 1 base and J 7 bases, leaving 14 bases between the germline ends. Per the germline V gene, CDR1 is SGHAT and CDR2 is FQDESV (reference sequence). The CDR3 has 15 residues. The CDR3 is CASSLGQGGMNEQFF. The CDR3 region has the DNA TGTGCCAGCAGCTTAGGGCAGGGAGGTATGAATGAGCAGTTCTTC.

This clonotype showed up just a few times. The rearrangement joins TRBV28 to TRBJ2-7, with 8 bases fitting TRBD1. The CDR3 totals 12 residues. V dropped 7 bases and J dropped 6; count of bases not matched to a gene: 5. The V gene's germline CDR1 is MDHEN and CDR2 SYDVKM. The CDR3 here is CASNRGDFEQYF. The CDR3 DNA reads TGTGCCAGCAACAGGGGGGATTTCGAGCAGTACTTC.

This chain links TRBV5-1 with TRBJ2-3; 10 bases agree with TRBD1. Germline CDR1 reads SGHRS; CDR2 reads YFSETQ. The V segment lost 3 bases and the J segment 4 bases; nucleotides outside the gene matches: 5. The CDR3 contains 15 residues. The CDR3 is CASSSGTGVADTQYF. The CDR3 coding sequence is TGCGCCAGCAGCTCCGGGACAGGGGTTGCAGATACGCAGTATTTT.

The chain links TRBV20-1 to TRBJ1-1, with 9 bases lining up with TRBD1. J was trimmed by 4 bases and V by 3 bases; bases with no gene match: 6. The CDR3 runs 14 residues. Per germline, CDR1 DFQATT and CDR2 SNEGSKA (reference sequence). The CDR3 nucleotides read TGCAGTGCTAGGAAGACAGGGGGTGGCACTGAAGCTTTCTTT. Protein sequence: CSARKTGGGTEAFF.

The chain joins TRBV2 to TRBJ1-1, with unresolved D. Trimming pared 6 bases from V and 3 bases from J, leaving 14 bases between. The V gene's germline CDR1 is SNHLY and CDR2 FYNNEI. The CDR3 has 14 amino acids. The CDR3 is CASRRLVRDTEAFF. The CDR3 DNA reads as TGTGCCAGCAGGAGGTTGGTCCGTGACACTGAAGCTTTCTTT.

The chain carries TRBV5-6 and TRBJ1-2; 7 bases map to TRBD1. V lost 3 bases to trimming and J lost 5 bases; unmatched junction nucleotides: 4. Germline CDR1 SGHDT, CDR2 YYEEEE. This CDR3 has 13 amino acids. CDR3 coding DNA: TGTGCCAGCAGCTCTACAGGGGAATATGGCTACACCTTC. Translating gives CASSSTGEYGYTF.

In this sample, this clonotype turned up many times. V is TRBV29-1 and J is TRBJ2-1; D not certain. The CDR3 has 11 amino acids. Germline loops: CDR1 SQVTM, CDR2 ANQGSEA. The V and J ends lost 4 bases and 4 bases respectively, with 5 bases between them. DNA for the CDR3: TGCAGCGTTGCCAGGTACAATGAGCAGTTCTTC. It encodes CSVARYNEQFF.

This clonotype was observed a few times. The chain combines TRBV6-6 with TRBJ2-2, with a tentative D call TRBD2 (5 bases). Germline lookup yields CDR1 MNHNY and CDR2 SVGAGI (reference sequence). V lost 8 bases, J lost 5 bases, and 6 bases lay in between. The CDR3 totals 11 residues. The CDR3 protein is CASRETGELFF. DNA for the CDR3: TGTGCCAGCCGGGAAACCGGGGAGCTGTTTTTT.

The gene calls are TRBV29-1 and TRBJ1-2; TRBD1 might be the D (6 bases). The CDR3 spans 14 residues. CDR1 SQVTM and CDR2 ANQGSEA come from the germline V gene. V was cut by 3 bases and J by 3 bases, with 14 bases left in between. The CDR3 loop is CSVDNRQADYGYTF. The CDR3 coding sequence is TGCAGCGTTGATAATCGACAGGCCGACTATGGCTACACCTTC.

In its sample, this clonotype was seen many times. V gene TRBV6-2 or TRBV6-3 combines with J gene TRBJ1-5, with unresolved D. Germline V gives CDR1 MNHEY, CDR2 SVGEGT. Trimming stripped 1 base from V and 1 base from J, with 8 bases between. The CDR3 runs 15 residues. The CDR3 loop reads CASSYFISSNQPQHF. The CDR3 DNA sequence: TGTGCCAGCAGTTACTTTATTTCGAGCAATCAGCCCCAGCATTTT.

In this sample, this clonotype turned up many times. The V call is TRBV18, the J call TRBJ1-1; no definite D call. Trimming removed 0 bases from V and 2 bases from J, with 10 bases in between. This CDR3 has 15 amino acids. The germline gives CDR1 KGHSH, CDR2 LQKENI. The CDR3 DNA is TGTGCCAGCTCACCACCGGTACCCGGCAACACTGAAGCTTTCTTT. It yields the protein CASSPPVPGNTEAFF.

The rearrangement joins TRBV6-6 to TRBJ2-5, with D maybe TRBD1 (6 bases). Trimming pared 6 bases from V and 1 base from J, leaving 12 bases between. CDR1 is MNHNY and CDR2 is SVGAGI in the germline V gene (reference sequence). The CDR3 consists of 14 residues. The CDR3 DNA reads as TGTGCCAGCAGACCAACAGGGACCCAAGAGACCCAGTACTTC. It encodes CASRPTGTQETQYF.

This clonotype occurred a few times. The rearrangement uses TRBV20-1 and TRBJ1-6; 7 nucleotides agree with TRBD1. The germline V gene encodes CDR1 DFQATT and CDR2 SNEGSKA (reference sequence). V was pared by 3 bases and J by 8 bases, with 4 bases of the junction left unmatched. The CDR3 has 13 residues. In DNA form, the CDR3 reads TGCAGTGCTAGCAGGGGGAGGTATTCACCCCTCCACTTT. This encodes CSASRGRYSPLHF.

This clonotype came up many times. The chain couples TRBV29-1 to TRBJ1-5; 7 bases map to TRBD1. There are 14 residues in the CDR3. Germline V gene sequence: CDR1 SQVTM, CDR2 ANQGSEA. J lost 0 bases, V lost 4 bases, and 3 bases had no gene match. CDR3 sequence (DNA): TGCAGCGTTGTACAGGGGAATAGCAATCAGCCCCAGCATTTT. It yields the protein CSVVQGNSNQPQHF.

In its sample, this clonotype was seen many times. The V and J genes are TRBV12-3 or TRBV12-4 and TRBJ1-5; no clear D gene. CDR3 size: 15 residues. The V end lost 1 base, the J end lost 0 bases, and 7 bases lay between the germline ends. The CDR3 here is CASSLVGYSNQPQHF. The CDR3 DNA follows: TGTGCCAGCAGTTTAGTAGGTTATAGCAATCAGCCCCAGCATTTT.